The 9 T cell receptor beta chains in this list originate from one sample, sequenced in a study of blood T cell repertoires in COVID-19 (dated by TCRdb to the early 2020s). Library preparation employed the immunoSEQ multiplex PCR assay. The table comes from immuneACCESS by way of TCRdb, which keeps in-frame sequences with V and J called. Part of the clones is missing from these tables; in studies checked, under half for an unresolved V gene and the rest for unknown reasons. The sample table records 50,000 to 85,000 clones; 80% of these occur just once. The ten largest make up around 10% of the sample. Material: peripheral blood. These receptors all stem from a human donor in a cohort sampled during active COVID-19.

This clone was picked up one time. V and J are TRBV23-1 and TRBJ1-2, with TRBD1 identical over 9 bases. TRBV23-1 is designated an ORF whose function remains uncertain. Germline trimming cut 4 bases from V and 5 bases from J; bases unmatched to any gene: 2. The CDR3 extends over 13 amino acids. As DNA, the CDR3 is TGCGCCAGCAGTCTGGGACAGGGTTATGGCTACACCTTC. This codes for CASSLGQGYGYTF.

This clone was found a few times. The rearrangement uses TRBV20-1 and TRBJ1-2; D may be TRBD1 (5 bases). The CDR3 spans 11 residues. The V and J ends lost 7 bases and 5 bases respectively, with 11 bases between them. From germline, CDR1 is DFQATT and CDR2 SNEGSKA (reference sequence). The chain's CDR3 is CSEVQVYGYTF. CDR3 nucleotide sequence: TGCAGTGAGGTACAGGTGTATGGCTACACCTTC.

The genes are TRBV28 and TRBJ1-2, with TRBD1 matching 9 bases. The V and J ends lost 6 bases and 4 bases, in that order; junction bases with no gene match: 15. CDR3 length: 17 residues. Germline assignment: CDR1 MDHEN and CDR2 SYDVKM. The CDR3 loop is CASSPYRDRDAGYGYTF. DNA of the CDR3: TGTGCCAGCAGCCCGTACCGGGACAGGGACGCGGGCTATGGCTACACCTTC.

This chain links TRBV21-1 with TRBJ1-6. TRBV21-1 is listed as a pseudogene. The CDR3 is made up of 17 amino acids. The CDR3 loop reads CASSKVREGLRPSPLHF. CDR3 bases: TGTGCCAGCAGCAAAGTCCGGGAGGGGCTCCGGCCTTCACCCCTCCACTTT.

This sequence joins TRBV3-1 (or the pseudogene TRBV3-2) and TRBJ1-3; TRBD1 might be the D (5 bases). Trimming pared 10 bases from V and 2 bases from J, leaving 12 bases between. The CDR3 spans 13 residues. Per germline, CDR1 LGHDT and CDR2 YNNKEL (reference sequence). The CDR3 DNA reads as TGTGCCAAGCAAGGGGTAACTGGAAACACCATATATTTT. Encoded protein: CAKQGVTGNTIYF.

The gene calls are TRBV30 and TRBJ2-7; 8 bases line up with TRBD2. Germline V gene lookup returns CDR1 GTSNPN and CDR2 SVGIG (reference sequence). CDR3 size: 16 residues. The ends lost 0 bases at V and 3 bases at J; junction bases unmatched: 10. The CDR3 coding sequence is TGTGCCTGGAGTGTAAGCGGGACTAGGGTCGGCTACGAGCAGTACTTC. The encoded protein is CAWSVSGTRVGYEQYF.

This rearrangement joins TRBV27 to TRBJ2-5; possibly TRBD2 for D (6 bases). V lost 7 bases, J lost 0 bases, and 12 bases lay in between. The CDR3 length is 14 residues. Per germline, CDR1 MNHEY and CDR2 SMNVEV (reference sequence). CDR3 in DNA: TGTGCCAGCATGGGGGGTTTACACCAAGAGACCCAGTACTTC. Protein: CASMGGLHQETQYF.

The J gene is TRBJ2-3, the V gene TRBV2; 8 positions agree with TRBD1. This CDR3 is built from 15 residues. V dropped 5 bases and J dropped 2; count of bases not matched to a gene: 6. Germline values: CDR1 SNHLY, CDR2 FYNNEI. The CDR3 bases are TGTGCCAGCAGTCTCGACCAGGGGGCCACAGATACGCAGTATTTT. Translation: CASSLDQGATDTQYF.

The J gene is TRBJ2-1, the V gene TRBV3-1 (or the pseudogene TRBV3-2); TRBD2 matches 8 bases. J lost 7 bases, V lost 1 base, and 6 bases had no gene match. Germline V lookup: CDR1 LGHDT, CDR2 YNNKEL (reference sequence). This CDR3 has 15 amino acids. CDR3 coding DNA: TGTGCCAGCAGCCAAGTTCTAGCGGGCCCAAATGAGCAGTTCTTC. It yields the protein CASSQVLAGPNEQFF.